The sequence of this T cell receptor (beta chain) was determined in a study of blood T cells in healthy people across ages. The use of a sample-barcoded 5' primer and a J-beta primer mix characterized a second PCR of about 7 to 12 cycles. TCRdb redid the calling of the 5' RACE reads with MiXCR, one entry per CDR3 protein. The sample holds approximately 690,000 distinct CDR3 sequences, roughly 50% seen once. This clonotype was seen repeatedly, ten times or more. Antigen specificity is unknown. Findings and limits, study-wide: PBMCs went unsorted, and a conclusive naive versus antigen-experienced comparison was therefore prevented. Roughly linear age-related decline in beta diversity appeared, significant by age roughly 40.

V lost 7 bases and J lost 3, with 9 bases in between. The CDR3 extends over 11 amino acids. Germline values: CDR1 DFQATT, CDR2 SNEGSKA (reference sequence). The chain carries TRBV20-1 and TRBJ2-5; D is perhaps TRBD2 (6 bases). The TCR was taken from a man aged 55 to 69 in good health. Sequencing input: blood. CDR3 sequence (DNA): TGCAGTGGGCGCGGGGAAGAGACCCAGTACTTC. Its protein is CSGRGEETQYF.